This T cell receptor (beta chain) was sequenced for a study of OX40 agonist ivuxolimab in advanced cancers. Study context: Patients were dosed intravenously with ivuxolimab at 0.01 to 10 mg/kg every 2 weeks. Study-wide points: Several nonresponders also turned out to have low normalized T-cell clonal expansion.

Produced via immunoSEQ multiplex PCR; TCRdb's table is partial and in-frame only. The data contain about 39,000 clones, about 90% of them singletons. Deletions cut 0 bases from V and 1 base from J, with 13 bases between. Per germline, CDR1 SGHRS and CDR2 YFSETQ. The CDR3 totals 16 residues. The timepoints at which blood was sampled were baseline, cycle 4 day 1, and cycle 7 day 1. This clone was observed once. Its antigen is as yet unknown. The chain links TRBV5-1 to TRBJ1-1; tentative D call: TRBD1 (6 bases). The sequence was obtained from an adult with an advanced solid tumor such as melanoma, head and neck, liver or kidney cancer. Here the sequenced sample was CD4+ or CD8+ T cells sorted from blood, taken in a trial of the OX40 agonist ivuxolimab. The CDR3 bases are TGCGCCAGCAGCTTGGTGGGGGCGGGGGCGAACACTGAAGCTTTCTTT. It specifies CASSLVGAGANTEAFF.